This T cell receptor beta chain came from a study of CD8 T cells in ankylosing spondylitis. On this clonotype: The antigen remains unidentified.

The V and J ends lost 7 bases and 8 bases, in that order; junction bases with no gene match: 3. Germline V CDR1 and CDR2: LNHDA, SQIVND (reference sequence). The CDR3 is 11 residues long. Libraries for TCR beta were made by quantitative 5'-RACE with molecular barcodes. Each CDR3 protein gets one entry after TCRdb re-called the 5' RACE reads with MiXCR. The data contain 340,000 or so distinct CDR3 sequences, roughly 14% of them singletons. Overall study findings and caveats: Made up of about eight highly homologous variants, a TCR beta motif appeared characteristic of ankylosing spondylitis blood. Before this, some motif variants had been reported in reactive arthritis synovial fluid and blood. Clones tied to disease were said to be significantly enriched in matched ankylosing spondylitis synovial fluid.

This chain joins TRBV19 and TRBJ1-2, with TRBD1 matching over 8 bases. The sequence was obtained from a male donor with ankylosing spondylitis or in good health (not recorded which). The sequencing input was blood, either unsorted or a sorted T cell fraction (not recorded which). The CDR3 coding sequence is TGTGCCAGTACCGACAGGGGAGGCTACACCTTC. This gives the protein CASTDRGGYTF.